One sample yielded the 29 T cell receptor beta chains listed below, sequenced in a study of blood T cell repertoires in COVID-19. Assay used: immunoSEQ multiplex PCR; TCRdb lists only in-frame clones, some missing. This sample yields hundreds of thousands of clones, of which more than 70% are seen a single time; around 2% belongs to the top ten. Material: PBMCs or T cells enriched from blood (not recorded which). Receptor source: a woman in her sixties or seventies in a cohort exposed to, infected with or recovered from COVID-19 (not recorded which).

The rearrangement joins TRBV4-1 to TRBJ2-7; 8 bases align to TRBD1. Germline V gene sequence: CDR1 MGHRA, CDR2 YSYEKL. CDR3 length: 15 amino acids. Trimming cost V 4 bases and J 7 bases; bases outside gene matches: 12. The CDR3 is CASSLGQAMIGEQYF. DNA for the CDR3: TGCGCCAGCAGCCTGGGACAGGCCATGATTGGGGAGCAGTACTTC.

The V call is TRBV29-1, the J call TRBJ1-1, with 8 bases matching TRBD1. Germline lookup yields CDR1 SQVTM and CDR2 ANQGSEA. With V trimmed by 6 bases and J by 4 bases, 4 bases remained unmatched. CDR3 length: 12 amino acids. CDR3 region: CSVRGQGTEAFF. DNA for the CDR3: TGCAGCGTCAGGGGGCAGGGCACTGAAGCTTTCTTT.

The chain uses TRBV11-3 and TRBJ2-7; 10 bases align to TRBD1. Germline CDR1 and CDR2: SGHNT and YENEEA. V was pared by 5 bases and J by 0 bases, with 4 bases of the junction left unmatched. The CDR3 is made up of 15 amino acids. The DNA for the CDR3 is TGTGCCAGCAGCCTGGACAGGGGGTCCTCCTACGAGCAGTACTTC. Protein product: CASSLDRGSSYEQYF. The full variable domain, in which reference TRBV11-3 and TRBJ2-7 provide the parts outside the CDR3, is EAGVVQSPRYKIIEKKQPVAFWCNPISGHNTLYWYLQNLGQGPELLIRYENEEAVDDSQLPKDRFSAERLKGVDSTLKIQPAELGDSAVYLCASSLDRGSSYEQYFGPGTRLTVT.

The gene calls are TRBV5-6 and TRBJ1-2, with D maybe TRBD1 (5 bases). Trimming removed 2 bases from V and 5 bases from J, with 13 bases in between. Germline values: CDR1 SGHDT, CDR2 YYEEEE. The CDR3 contains 14 residues. This chain's CDR3 is CASSLSRAEYGYTF. CDR3 DNA sequence: TGTGCCAGCAGCTTAAGCAGGGCCGAATATGGCTACACCTTC. The whole variable domain, remainder taken from reference TRBV5-6 and TRBJ1-2, is DAGVTQSPTHLIKTRGQQVTLRCSPKSGHDTVSWYQQALGQGPQFIFQYYEEEERQRGNFPDRFSGHQFPNYSSELNVNALLLGDSALYLCASSLSRAEYGYTFGSGTRLTVV.

CDR3 bases: TGCGCCAGCAGCCAAGTAGGGGACATCGTTAACTATGGCTACACCTTC. Amino acid sequence: CASSQVGDIVNYGYTF. The chain employs TRBV4-1 and TRBJ1-2, with D possibly being TRBD1 (6 bases). Germline V lookup: CDR1 MGHRA, CDR2 YSYEKL. The V end lost 1 base, the J end lost 1 base, and 13 bases lay between the germline ends. The CDR3 sequence is 16 residues long.

This sequence joins TRBV2 and TRBJ2-7, with D uncertain. V was cut by 4 bases and J by 0 bases, with 7 bases left in between. This CDR3 contains 13 residues. CDR1 is SNHLY, CDR2 FYNNEI, per germline. The DNA for the CDR3 is TGTGCCAGCAGTGGAGGCCGCTCCTACGAGCAGTACTTC. Translating gives CASSGGRSYEQYF. Complete variable domain (other parts from reference TRBV2 and TRBJ2-7): EPEVTQTPSHQVTQMGQEVILRCVPISNHLYFYWYRQILGQKVEFLVSFYNNEISEKSEIFDDQFSVERPDGSNFTLKIRSTKLEDSAMYFCASSGGRSYEQYFGPGTRLTVT.

V gene TRBV30 combines with J gene TRBJ1-1, with 9 bases matching TRBD1. V dropped 3 bases and J dropped 6; count of bases not matched to a gene: 14. Germline CDR1 reads GTSNPN; CDR2 reads SVGIG (reference sequence). This CDR3 has 16 residues. The CDR3 nucleotides read TGTGCCTGGAGCCGGGACAGGGTAAGGGTGGGTGCTGAAGCTTTCTTT. Residues: CAWSRDRVRVGAEAFF.

The chain couples TRBV14 to TRBJ2-2; 10 positions agree with TRBD2. Germline CDR1 and CDR2: SGHDN and FVKESK. This CDR3 is built from 15 residues. V gave up 4 bases and J gave up 5 bases; unmatched junction bases: 4. The CDR3 spells CASSLQTSGTGELFF. For the CDR3, the DNA is TGTGCCAGCAGCCTCCAGACTAGCGGGACCGGGGAGCTGTTTTTT.

The V gene is TRBV6-6, the J gene TRBJ1-3, with D hard to call. Germline V gene sequence: CDR1 MNHNY, CDR2 SVGAGI (reference sequence). V was clipped by 4 bases and J by 2 bases, with 12 bases between them. CDR3 size: 15 residues. CDR3 DNA: TGTGCCAGCAGTTCCCAAGGAGACCCTGGAAACACCATATATTTT. Residues: CASSSQGDPGNTIYF.

The J gene is TRBJ1-1, the V gene TRBV19, with 7 bases identical to TRBD1. Germline values: CDR1 LNHDA, CDR2 SQIVND (reference sequence). The CDR3 has 15 amino acids. With 4 bases clipped from V and 7 bases from J, the junction kept 12 bases outside the gene matches. The CDR3 bases are TGTGCCAGTAGTACCATACAGGGGCTCTCACTTGAAGCTTTCTTT. It specifies CASSTIQGLSLEAFF.

V is TRBV6-1 and J is TRBJ1-2; 7 bases line up with TRBD1. Germline-derived CDR1 and CDR2 are MNHNS and SASEGT. Trimming at V came to 1 base and at J to 6 bases, leaving 5 bases not matched to a gene. The CDR3 has 14 amino acids. As DNA, the CDR3 is TGTGCCAGCAGTGAAGTGGAGGGGGCGAATGGCTACACCTTC. Its protein is CASSEVEGANGYTF.

This chain joins TRBV2 and TRBJ1-5, with TRBD1 as a possible D gene (6 bases). Looked up from germline, CDR1 is SNHLY and CDR2 is FYNNEI. This CDR3 is 14 amino acids long. Between the trimmed V and J ends, which lost 7 bases and 4 bases, there was a span of 14 bases. The CDR3 here is CASKLQGGNQPQHF. The CDR3 bases are TGTGCCAGCAAATTACAGGGTGGGAATCAGCCCCAGCATTTT.

The chain couples TRBV5-4 to TRBJ2-1; the D is unclear. This CDR3 is built from 12 residues. Deletions cut 3 bases from V and 5 bases from J, with 6 bases between. Per the germline V gene, CDR1 is SGHNT and CDR2 is YYREEE (reference sequence). CDR3 in DNA: TGTGCCAGCAGCTGGGCACACAATGAGCAGTTCTTC. Its translation is CASSWAHNEQFF.

The chain employs TRBV28 and TRBJ2-1, with a weak D call TRBD2 (5 bases). Germline V gene sequence: CDR1 MDHEN, CDR2 SYDVKM. CDR3 length: 12 residues. Between the trimmed V and J ends, which lost 6 bases and 7 bases, there was a span of 10 bases. The CDR3 DNA reads as TGTGCCAGCAGCACGCGGAGGAATGAGCAGTTCTTC. Translating gives CASSTRRNEQFF.

The chain combines TRBV5-1 with TRBJ2-1; 9 bases match TRBD1. Trimming cost V 2 bases and J 6 bases; bases outside gene matches: 6. This CDR3 is 15 amino acids long. The germline CDR1 and CDR2 sequences are SGHRS and YFSETQ. CDR3 protein: CASSLTGGEPNEQFF. Written as DNA, the CDR3 is TGCGCCAGCAGCTTAACAGGGGGCGAGCCCAATGAGCAGTTCTTC. Full variable domain (outside the CDR3, taken from reference TRBV5-1 and TRBJ2-1): KAGVTQTPRYLIKTRGQQVTLSCSPISGHRSVSWYQQTPGQGLQFLFEYFSETQRNKGNFPGRFSGRQFSNSRSEMNVSTLELGDSALYLCASSLTGGEPNEQFFGPGTRLTVL.

The CDR3 coding sequence is TGTGCCAGCTCACCGGGACTAGCGAAAAGCTCCTACAATGAGCAGTTCTTC. It specifies CASSPGLAKSSYNEQFF. This chain joins TRBV18 and TRBJ2-1, with 10 nucleotides matching TRBD2. The CDR3 loop spans 17 amino acids. Germline CDR1 and CDR2: KGHSH and LQKENI. J lost 0 bases, V lost 3 bases, and 5 bases had no gene match.

The gene calls are TRBV28 and TRBJ1-1; 9 positions agree with TRBD1. This CDR3 contains 15 residues. CDR1 is MDHEN, CDR2 SYDVKM, per germline. The V gene end was trimmed by 7 bases and the J gene end by 5 bases; junction bases not matched to a gene: 11. The CDR3 DNA is TGTGCCAGCACTGGCGGGACAGGGCGAATGACTGAAGCTTTCTTT. It translates to CASTGGTGRMTEAFF.

The gene calls are TRBV5-6 and TRBJ1-1; TRBD1 matches at 10 bases. Germline loops: CDR1 SGHDT, CDR2 YYEEEE. The length of the CDR3 is 15 residues. Trimming removed 3 bases from V and 4 bases from J; junction bases left unmatched: 6. CDR3 nucleotides: TGTGCCAGCAGCTGGGACAGGGGTCGGGGCACTGAAGCTTTCTTT. Translation: CASSWDRGRGTEAFF.

This rearrangement joins TRBV27 to TRBJ1-1; TRBD1 aligns across 9 bases. Trimming removed 6 bases from V and 1 base from J; junction bases left unmatched: 9. The CDR3 consists of 16 residues. The germline V gene encodes CDR1 MNHEY and CDR2 SMNVEV (reference sequence). The CDR3 loop is CASSLHRGLPNTEAFF. Written as DNA, the CDR3 is TGTGCCAGCAGCCTACACAGGGGGCTTCCGAACACTGAAGCTTTCTTT.

This clone was detected only once. The chain combines TRBV18 with TRBJ1-5, with a weak D call TRBD1 (6 bases). Trimming removed 1 base at V and 3 bases at J, with 10 bases between. Germline V CDR1 and CDR2: KGHSH, LQKENI. CDR3 length: 15 residues. The CDR3 here is CASSPRQGNNQPQHF. The CDR3, as DNA: TGTGCCAGCTCACCACGCCAGGGGAACAATCAGCCCCAGCATTTT.

The chain carries TRBV19 and TRBJ2-3; TRBD2 matches at 14 bases. Germline trimming cut 5 bases from V and 5 bases from J; bases unmatched to any gene: 9. CDR1 and CDR2 from the germline V gene are LNHDA and SQIVND (reference sequence). The CDR3 has 17 residues. The CDR3 reads CASSHPTSGRAGDTQYF. The DNA for the CDR3 is TGTGCCAGTAGTCACCCGACTAGCGGGAGGGCGGGAGATACGCAGTATTTT.

This clone was found a few times. This chain joins TRBV9 and TRBJ2-7; TRBD2 agrees at 12 bases. The germline CDR1 and CDR2 sequences are SGDLS and YYNGEE. The V and J ends lost 3 bases and 5 bases, in that order; junction bases with no gene match: 6. CDR3 length equals 15 residues. The CDR3 loop reads CASSATSGRANEQYF. DNA of the CDR3: TGTGCCAGCAGCGCGACTAGCGGGAGAGCCAACGAGCAGTACTTC.

The chain has TRBV5-8 and TRBJ1-6; D gene uncertain. The CDR3 runs 16 residues. Germline V CDR1 and CDR2: SGHTS, YDEGEE. V was cut by 0 bases and J by 3 bases, with 10 bases left in between. DNA for the CDR3: TGTGCCAGCAGCTTGGCTCAGGCCCTCTATAATTCACCCCTCCACTTT. This codes for CASSLAQALYNSPLHF.

The chain links TRBV4-3 to TRBJ2-7; 9 bases match TRBD1. This CDR3 is built from 17 residues. Germline V CDR1 and CDR2: LGHNA, YSLEER. Trimming at V came to 1 base and at J to 3 bases, leaving 10 bases not matched to a gene. The CDR3 loop is CASSQVWDRDYYYEQYF. CDR3 bases: TGCGCCAGCAGCCAAGTTTGGGACAGGGACTACTACTACGAGCAGTACTTC.

The chain carries TRBV6-5 and TRBJ1-5; maybe TRBD1 (5 bases). Germline loops: CDR1 MNHEY, CDR2 SVGAGI. The CDR3 contains 15 residues. The ends were cut back, 6 bases at V and 0 bases at J, with 12 bases in the middle. The CDR3 spells CASSQQVYSNQPQHF. For the CDR3, the DNA is TGTGCCAGCAGCCAACAGGTTTATAGCAATCAGCCCCAGCATTTT.

As DNA, the CDR3 is TGTGCCAGCAGGTCTACCGGGACTAGCGGGACTAAGAGCTCCTACGAGCAGTACTTC. Amino acid sequence: CASRSTGTSGTKSSYEQYF. This chain connects TRBV28 to TRBJ2-7, with TRBD2 matching 13 bases. The junction had 14 bases not matched to a gene; V was cut back by 6 bases and J by 0 bases. Germline-derived CDR1 and CDR2 are MDHEN and SYDVKM. The CDR3 has 19 amino acids.

This chain links TRBV7-9 with TRBJ1-1; 12 nucleotides match TRBD1. CDR3 length: 14 residues. Germline values: CDR1 SEHNR, CDR2 FQNEAQ (reference sequence). V shed 4 bases, J shed 10 bases, and the junction held 7 bases outside the gene matches. The CDR3 reads CASSSPGTGGTAFF. The CDR3 region has the DNA TGTGCCAGCAGCTCTCCCGGGACAGGGGGCACAGCTTTCTTT.

CDR3 amino acids: CASSKRQTSKRDREHEQFF. In DNA form, the CDR3 reads TGTGCCAGCAGCAAAAGGCAAACAAGCAAAAGGGACAGGGAACATGAGCAGTTCTTC. The chain recombines TRBV21-1 with TRBJ2-1; the D call TRBD1 from the table was never checked on the DNA. TRBV21-1 is a pseudogene locus. This CDR3 comprises 19 residues.

The chain couples TRBV2 to TRBJ1-1, with 9 bases aligning to TRBD1. The CDR3 is 13 amino acids. The germline CDR1 and CDR2 sequences are SNHLY and FYNNEI. Trimming cost V 9 bases and J 0 bases; bases outside gene matches: 2. CDR3 loop: CASGDRVNTEAFF. CDR3 bases: TGTGCCAGTGGGGACAGGGTGAACACTGAAGCTTTCTTT.